This T cell receptor beta chain was identified in a study of T cell repertoires in cytomegalovirus infection (dated by TCRdb to about 2019). Background on the whole study: The HLA type of each donor mattered for the analysis, because public TCR beta signatures pointed to carriage of CMV infection along with the matching HLA type.

Concerning this clonotype: This receptor's antigen is unknown. It has no much larger one-base neighbor in the sample; base qualities were not kept.

Findings and caveats that apply to the study as a whole: The ex vivo response was dominated by HLA-C-restricted CMV-specific TCR beta clonotypes, and the single most frequent clonotype in two of eight donors was supplied by these HLA-C-restricted clonotypes. Carriers of CMV infection plus the relevant HLA type were discriminated by the cumulative frequency of public TCR beta family members in the study cohort and in an independent roughly 340-donor cohort.

TCRdb records Illumina HiSeq 1500 as the sequencer. In TCRdb, the public reads were trimmed at Q25 with fastp and aligned with MiXCR, with productive beta chains retained. Identical CDR3 protein sequences are pooled into one entry, listed with their most common genes and DNA. This sample lists 200,000 to 300,000 distinct CDR3 sequences; roughly an eighth were detected once. The ten largest clones capture around 8.1% of the sample. The CDR3 spans 12 residues, from the cysteine through the phenylalanine. Only the CDR3 region is kept as DNA, spanning 36 bases read in frame from base 1. CDR1 and CDR2 are read off the germline V gene (reference sequence) as DFQATT and SNEGSKA. V drops 6 bases and J drops 4 bases, leaving 10 bases in between.

Sample: PBMCs. The receptor was derived from a human donor in good health (CMV status not recorded). Some clones in this sample may be carry-over from other donors' samples. The rearranged chain carries TRBV20-1 and TRBJ1-5; the D gene is not confidently resolved. The nucleotides read TGCAGTGCCATACGCGGGAATCAGCCCCAGCATTTT. Translated, this is CSAIRGNQPQHF.